Following are 8 T cell receptor beta chains from one sample sequenced in a study of blood T cell repertoires in COVID-19. The table came from immunoSEQ multiplex PCR; TCRdb's copy has only in-frame clones and leaves some out. The sample shows 150,000 to 200,000 clones, roughly 79% of them seen only once. The specimen sequenced was peripheral blood. These receptors originate from a woman in her 70s with acute or convalescent COVID-19.

The genes are TRBV5-1 and TRBJ2-5, with a weak D call TRBD2 (6 bases). The ends were cut back, 1 base at V and 1 base at J, with 17 bases in the middle. Germline V gives CDR1 SGHRS, CDR2 YFSETQ. The CDR3 has 17 residues. The CDR3 sequence is CASSLFGAGSTQETQYF. CDR3 DNA sequence: TGCGCCAGCAGCTTGTTCGGTGCGGGATCAACCCAAGAGACCCAGTACTTC.

The rearrangement joins TRBV2 to TRBJ1-2, with 8 nucleotides matching TRBD1. In germline, CDR1 is SNHLY, CDR2 FYNNEI. V shed 6 bases and J 1 base; nucleotides not matched to a gene: 10. The CDR3 length is 16 residues. CDR3 coding DNA: TGTGCCAGCAGACAGGGGGTGGTTGATGTTAACTATGGCTACACCTTC. This gives the protein CASRQGVVDVNYGYTF.

The genes are TRBV29-1 and TRBJ1-1; 7 nucleotides line up with TRBD1. The germline CDR1 and CDR2 sequences are SQVTM and ANQGSEA. Trimming at V came to 0 bases and at J to 7 bases, leaving 2 bases not matched to a gene. This CDR3 has 12 residues. CDR3 region: CSVEEGDSEAFF. As DNA, the CDR3 is TGCAGCGTTGAAGAGGGGGACAGTGAAGCTTTCTTT.

The CDR3 reads CASSPGLEVNTF. The CDR3 DNA sequence: TGTGCCAGCAGCCCCGGACTCGAGGTGAACACCTTC. V and J are TRBV9 and TRBJ1-2; D unresolved. This CDR3 has 12 residues. Trimming shortened V by 4 bases and J by 12 bases, and 16 bases separated the two germline ends. The germline V gene encodes CDR1 SGDLS and CDR2 YYNGEE.

CDR3: CASSLDREETQYF. The CDR3 DNA reads as TGCGCCAGCAGCTTGGACAGGGAAGAGACCCAGTACTTC. The genes are TRBV5-1 and TRBJ2-5, with D maybe TRBD1 (6 bases). Germline loops: CDR1 SGHRS, CDR2 YFSETQ. There are 13 residues in the CDR3. V shed 0 bases and J shed 3 bases, with 6 bases lying between them.

This chain uses TRBV6-1 with TRBJ2-7, with a weak D call TRBD2 (6 bases). The V gene's germline CDR1 is MNHNS and CDR2 SASEGT. V lost 0 bases, J lost 5 bases, and 14 bases lay in between. CDR3 size: 15 residues. The CDR3, as DNA: TGTGCCAGCAGTGAAGCATGGGGGGAGGTCGACGAGCAGTACTTC. Translated, it gives CASSEAWGEVDEQYF.

The chain combines TRBV7-2 with TRBJ2-3; 7 bases line up with TRBD2. The germline gives CDR1 SGHTA, CDR2 FQGNSA. The CDR3 spans 16 residues. The J segment lost 4 bases and the V segment lost 1 base, leaving 8 bases of the junction unmatched. CDR3 amino acids: CASSLGSQRDPDTQYF. The CDR3, as DNA: TGTGCCAGCAGCTTAGGGTCCCAGCGGGACCCAGATACGCAGTATTTT.

The genes are TRBV24-1 and TRBJ1-1, with unresolved D. V lost 4 bases, J lost 3 bases, and 11 bases lay in between. The germline V gene encodes CDR1 KGHDR and CDR2 SFDVKD. The length of the CDR3 is 14 residues. CDR3 in amino acids: CATSDNRGDTEAFF. The CDR3 DNA reads as TGTGCCACCAGTGACAACCGGGGAGACACTGAAGCTTTCTTT.